This entry lists 18 T cell receptor beta chains sequenced from one sample in a study of beta chain features in type 1 diabetes. The whole isolated RNA underwent reverse transcription, so sequencing captured expressed TCRB transcripts. Clones were read by immunoSEQ multiplex PCR, and TCRdb kept only the in-frame ones, dropping some. The sample has 970,000 or so clones; 17% are singletons. The material sequenced was naive CD4+ T cells from blood. The receptors come from a woman younger than 30 in good health.

This clone was seen only a few times. The rearrangement links TRBV11-2 to TRBJ2-2, with 9 bases aligning to TRBD2. Unmatched junction bases numbered 8, after V lost 8 bases and J lost 4 bases. The CDR3 sequence is 15 residues long. In germline, CDR1 is SGHAT, CDR2 FQNNGV. DNA for the CDR3: TGTGCCAGCCGCCCGGGACTAGCCGGCACCGGGGAGCTGTTTTTT. Its translation is CASRPGLAGTGELFF.

V is TRBV18 and J is TRBJ2-2; possibly TRBD1 or TRBD2 for D (5 bases each). The V end was cut by 1 base, the J end by 5 bases, with 11 bases between. This CDR3 is 15 amino acids long. Germline lookup yields CDR1 KGHSH and CDR2 LQKENI. CDR3 coding DNA: TGTGCCAGCTCACCACGATTCGAGGGGACCGGGGAGCTGTTTTTT. The encoded protein is CASSPRFEGTGELFF.

This clone was picked up a small number of times. The V and J genes are TRBV5-4 and TRBJ2-7; the match to TRBD2 covers 11 bases. In germline, CDR1 is SGHNT, CDR2 YYREEE (reference sequence). The CDR3 is made up of 16 amino acids. V shed 5 bases, J shed 4 bases, and the junction held 11 bases outside the gene matches. CDR3 in amino acids: CASSPQGTSGSYEQYF. The CDR3 DNA sequence: TGTGCCAGCAGTCCTCAAGGGACTAGCGGAAGTTACGAGCAGTACTTC.

This clone was counted a few times. The chain recombines TRBV28 with TRBJ1-5; perhaps TRBD1 as D (5 bases). The CDR3 extends over 15 amino acids. Per germline, CDR1 MDHEN and CDR2 SYDVKM. V lost 6 bases, J lost 1 base, and 13 bases lay in between. The CDR3 DNA is TGTGCCAGCAGGCAGTGGGGGACGAGCAATCAGCCCCAGCATTTT. This gives the protein CASRQWGTSNQPQHF.

This clone was counted a few times. The chain carries TRBV9 and TRBJ2-3, with 14 positions matching TRBD2. The CDR3 loop spans 20 amino acids. The V gene end was trimmed by 1 base and the J gene end by 0 bases; junction bases not matched to a gene: 10. The germline CDR1 and CDR2 sequences are SGDLS and YYNGEE. Written as DNA, the CDR3 is TGTGCCAGCAGCGTATCCGTGACTAGCGGGAGGGTTACTAGCACAGATACGCAGTATTTT. It translates to CASSVSVTSGRVTSTDTQYF.

This clone was seen only a few times. The chain links TRBV6-6 to TRBJ1-2; no clear D. This CDR3 has 11 amino acids. Germline CDR1 is MNHNY and CDR2 is SVGAGI (reference sequence). Trimming shortened V by 4 bases and J by 4 bases, and 4 bases separated the two germline ends. In DNA, the CDR3 is TGTGCCAGCAGTTTGGGCTATGGCTACACCTTC. Translation: CASSLGYGYTF.

The chain is built from TRBV7-9 and TRBJ2-1; the match to TRBD1 covers 7 bases. The CDR3 is 16 amino acids. The germline CDR1 and CDR2 sequences are SEHNR and FQNEAQ (reference sequence). V lost 5 bases to trimming and J lost 8 bases; unmatched junction nucleotides: 15. For the CDR3, the DNA is TGTGCCAGCAGCCCGATGAGGGGGCGCGAGGTCCATGAGCAGTTCTTC. Encoded protein: CASSPMRGREVHEQFF.

In this sample, this clone turned up a few times. The CDR3 loop reads CASSYDETGSRYF. CDR3 coding DNA: TGTGCCAGCAGTTACGATGAGACAGGGTCTAGGTACTTC. V is TRBV6-6 and J is TRBJ2-4; TRBD1 matches at 7 bases. The CDR3 loop spans 13 amino acids. Germline V gene lookup returns CDR1 MNHNY and CDR2 SVGAGI (reference sequence). V gave up 2 bases and J gave up 15 bases; unmatched junction bases: 10.

This clone was found a few times. CDR3 region: CASSFTGTPGPYEQYF. The CDR3 DNA is TGTGCCAGCAGCTTTACCGGGACACCTGGACCCTACGAGCAGTACTTC. This sequence joins TRBV9 and TRBJ2-7; TRBD1 might be the D (6 bases). CDR3 length: 16 residues. The germline V and J ends were trimmed by 4 bases and 2 bases, with 19 bases remaining between them. Germline CDR1 and CDR2: SGDLS and YYNGEE.

This chain connects TRBV5-4 to TRBJ2-3; no firm D call. The CDR3 has 14 residues. V was shortened by 2 bases and J by 5 bases, with 12 bases between the two germline ends. CDR1 is SGHNT and CDR2 is YYREEE in the germline V gene (reference sequence). CDR3 DNA sequence: TGTGCCAGCAGCTTCCCCCCCTCGGGAGATACGCAGTATTTT. Its protein product is CASSFPPSGDTQYF. The variable domain in full, with the rest retrieved from reference TRBV5-4 and TRBJ2-3, is ETGVTQSPTHLIKTRGQQVTLRCSSQSGHNTVSWYQQALGQGPQFIFQYYREEENGRGNFPPRFSGLQFPNYSSELNVNALELDDSALYLCASSFPPSGDTQYFGPGTRLTVL.

This clone was found a few times. This chain connects TRBV4-2 to TRBJ2-2, with D maybe TRBD1 (7 bases). CDR3 length: 18 amino acids. The V end lost 0 bases, the J end lost 0 bases, and 14 bases lay between the germline ends. The germline V gene encodes CDR1 LGHNA and CDR2 YNFKEQ. Here the CDR3 DNA reads TGTGCCAGCAGCCAAGAAGGTCGGGGGACAGCGAACACCGGGGAGCTGTTTTTT. It yields the protein CASSQEGRGTANTGELFF.

The chain combines TRBV25-1 with TRBJ2-1; tentatively, D is TRBD2 (5 bases). The CDR3 has 14 residues. V was pared by 1 base and J by 8 bases, with 12 bases between. Germline CDR1 is MGHDK and CDR2 is SYGVNS. CDR3 in DNA: TGTGCCAGCAGTGAATTCCCAACTAGACATGAGCAGTTCTTC. It translates to CASSEFPTRHEQFF. Using reference TRBV25-1 and TRBJ2-1 for the parts outside the CDR3, the full variable domain is EADIYQTPRYLVIGTGKKITLECSQTMGHDKMYWYQQDPGMELHLIHYSYGVNSTEKGDLSSESTVSRIRTEHFPLTLESARPSHTSQYLCASSEFPTRHEQFFGPGTRLTVL.

The genes are TRBV6-1 and TRBJ1-1; TRBD1 agrees at 8 bases. The CDR3 covers 15 residues. Trimming at V came to 4 bases and at J to 7 bases, leaving 11 bases not matched to a gene. In germline, CDR1 is MNHNS, CDR2 SASEGT. CDR3 protein: CASSAQASGTGEAFF. The DNA for the CDR3 is TGTGCCAGCAGTGCTCAGGCCTCCGGGACAGGTGAAGCTTTCTTT.

This clone was observed a handful of times. V gene TRBV7-2 combines with J gene TRBJ2-3; D is uncertain. Per germline, CDR1 SGHTA and CDR2 FQGNSA. The CDR3 totals 15 residues. The V gene lost 5 bases and the J gene lost 0 bases, with 12 bases spanning the gap. CDR3 sequence: CASSRRKRSTDTQYF. CDR3 sequence (DNA): TGTGCCAGCAGCCGGAGAAAGCGTAGCACAGATACGCAGTATTTT.

This clone was recorded a few times. The V and J genes are TRBV28 and TRBJ1-5; 8 bases fit TRBD1. J gave up 2 bases and V 4 bases, and 4 bases lay outside the gene matches. The CDR3 sequence is 15 residues long. Germline CDR1 is MDHEN and CDR2 is SYDVKM. CDR3 sequence reads: CASSSQGEGNQPQHF. CDR3 nucleotides: TGTGCCAGCAGTTCACAGGGGGAGGGCAATCAGCCCCAGCATTTT.

A few counts support this clone. The V and J genes are TRBV2 and TRBJ1-2, with 7 positions matching TRBD1. Germline CDR1 SNHLY, CDR2 FYNNEI. The CDR3 has 13 amino acids. After removal of 3 bases from V and 5 bases from J, the junction contained 3 bases not matched to a gene. DNA for the CDR3: TGTGCCAGCAGTGATAACAGGGGATATGGCTACACCTTC. The encoded protein is CASSDNRGYGYTF.

V gene TRBV7-3 combines with J gene TRBJ2-3, with D possibly being TRBD1 or TRBD2 (5 bases each). The length of the CDR3 is 13 residues. V lost 3 bases and J 6 bases, leaving 10 bases between the germline ends. Germline CDR1 SGHTA, CDR2 FQGTGA. The CDR3 region is CASSLGPGDTQYF. The CDR3 bases are TGTGCCAGCAGCTTGGGGCCGGGGGATACGCAGTATTTT.

V is TRBV7-3 and J is TRBJ1-1, with D unclear. Trimming took 1 base from V and 8 from J, leaving 11 bases between them. Germline CDR1 SGHTA, CDR2 FQGTGA. The CDR3 consists of 13 residues. The CDR3 here is CASSLIFGNEAFF. CDR3 sequence (DNA): TGTGCCAGCAGCTTAATTTTCGGGAACGAAGCTTTCTTT.